This T cell receptor beta chain was recorded in a study of blood T cell repertoires in COVID-19. The overall study: Samples taken during acute and convalescent COVID-19 were collected in the United States, Italy and Spain.

The V gene lost 5 bases and the J gene lost 5 bases, with 16 bases spanning the gap. CDR1 is LGHDT, CDR2 YNNKEL, per germline (reference sequence). The CDR3 has 14 residues. Original processing methods: Reference gene primer amplification gave nucleated cell count estimates. Generated by immunoSEQ multiplex PCR, the TCRdb table keeps only in-frame clones and is missing some. V and J calls and clone size follow that table, whereas D and trimming were derived from the DNA. The sample records about 88,000 clones, 75% to 90% being singletons. The source is an older man with acute or convalescent COVID-19. The chain is built from TRBV3-1 (or the pseudogene TRBV3-2) and TRBJ2-7; D unresolved. Specimen: peripheral blood. CDR3 in DNA: TGTGCCAGCAGCGAGGCGACTGTGTTAGACGAGCAGTACTTC. Protein: CASSEATVLDEQYF.